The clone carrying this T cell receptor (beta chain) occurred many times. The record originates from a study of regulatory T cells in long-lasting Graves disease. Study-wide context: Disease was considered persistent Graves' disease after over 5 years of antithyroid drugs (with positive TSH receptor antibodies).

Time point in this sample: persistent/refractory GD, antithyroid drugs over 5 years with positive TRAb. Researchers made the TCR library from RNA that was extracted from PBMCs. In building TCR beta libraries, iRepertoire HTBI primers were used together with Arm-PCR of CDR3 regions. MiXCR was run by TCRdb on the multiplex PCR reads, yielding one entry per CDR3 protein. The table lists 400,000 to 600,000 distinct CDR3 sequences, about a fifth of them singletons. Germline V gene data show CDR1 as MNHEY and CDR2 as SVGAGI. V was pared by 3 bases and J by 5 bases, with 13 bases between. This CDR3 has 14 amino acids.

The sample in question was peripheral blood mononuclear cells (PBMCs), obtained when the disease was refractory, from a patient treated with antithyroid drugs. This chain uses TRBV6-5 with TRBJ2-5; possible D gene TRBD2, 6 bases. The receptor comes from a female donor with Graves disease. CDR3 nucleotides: TGTGCCAGCAGTTATAGAGGTGCGGGGGAGACCCAGTACTTC. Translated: CASSYRGAGETQYF.